What follows describes a single TCR beta chain. What it binds is unknown. V trimming: 1 base; J trimming: 5 bases; junction bases outside the gene matches: 3. CDR1 and CDR2 (germline): SGHAT, FQNNGV. The CDR3 totals 14 residues. The time point here: neoterminal ileum biopsy at postoperative endoscopy, about 6 months after surgery. Sequencing was performed with immunoSEQ multiplex PCR; in TCRdb, only in-frame clones are kept and a portion is missing. Among about 17,000 clones listed, 60% to 75% were seen once. The entry originates in a study of T cell repertoires in ileal Crohn's disease. Overall study results and limits: Every patient over 26.8% clonality showed endoscopic recurrence. Sorted CD8 T cells held more high-frequency clones than CD4.

The chain recombines TRBV11-2 with TRBJ2-5; 8 bases fit TRBD1. The TCR sequence derives from an adult with Crohn's disease. The sequenced material came from ileal tissue. As DNA, the CDR3 is TGTGCCAGCAGCTTAGTTCGGACAGGGGAGACCCAGTACTTC. Protein sequence: CASSLVRTGETQYF.